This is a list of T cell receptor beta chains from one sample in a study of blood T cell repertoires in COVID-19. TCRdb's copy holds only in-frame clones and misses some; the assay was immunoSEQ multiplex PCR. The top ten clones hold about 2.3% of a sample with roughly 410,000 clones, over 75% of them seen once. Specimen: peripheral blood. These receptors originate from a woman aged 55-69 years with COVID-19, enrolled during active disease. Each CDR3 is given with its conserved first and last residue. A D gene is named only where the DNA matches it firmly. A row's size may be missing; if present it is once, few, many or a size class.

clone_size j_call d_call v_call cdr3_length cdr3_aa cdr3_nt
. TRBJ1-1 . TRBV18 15 CASSQSWDIISEAFF TGTGCCAGCTCACAATCCTGGGACATCATATCTGAAGCTTTCTTT
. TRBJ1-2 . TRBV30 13 CAWYTGSNYGYTF TGTGCCTGGTATACAGGGTCGAACTATGGCTACACCTTC
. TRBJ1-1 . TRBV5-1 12 CASSLGEKEAFF TGCGCCAGCAGCTTGGGAGAAAAGGAAGCTTTCTTT
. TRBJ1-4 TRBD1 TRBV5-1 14 CASGETGEGEKLFF TGCGCCAGCGGAGAGACAGGGGAAGGCGAAAAACTGTTTTTT
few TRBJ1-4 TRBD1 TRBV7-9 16 CASSPSMTGRNEKLFF TGTGCCAGCAGCCCCTCAATGACAGGGAGAAATGAAAAACTGTTTTTT
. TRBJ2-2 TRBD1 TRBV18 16 CASSPPSGQVLGELFF TGTGCCAGCTCACCTCCGTCTGGACAGGTCCTCGGGGAGCTGTTTTTT
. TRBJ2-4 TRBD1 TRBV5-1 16 CASSSISGQHKNIQYF TGCGCCAGCAGCTCCATTTCGGGACAGCACAAAAACATTCAGTACTTC
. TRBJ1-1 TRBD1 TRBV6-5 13 CASRPTGGTEAFF TGTGCCAGCAGGCCGACAGGGGGCACTGAAGCTTTCTTT
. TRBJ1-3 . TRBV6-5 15 CASISMGAGGNTIYF TGTGCCAGCATCTCGATGGGCGCGGGTGGAAACACCATATATTTT
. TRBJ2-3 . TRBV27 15 CASRPSAYSTDTQYF TGTGCCAGCAGGCCTAGCGCGTATAGCACAGATACGCAGTATTTT
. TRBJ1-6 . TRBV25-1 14 CASSREGSNSPLHF TGTGCCAGCTCCAGGGAGGGGAGTAATTCACCCCTCCACTTT
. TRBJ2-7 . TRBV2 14 CASSEAGLPHEQYF TGTGCCAGCAGTGAAGCTGGCCTCCCCCACGAGCAGTACTTC
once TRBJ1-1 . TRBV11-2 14 CASSLDPMGGEAFF TGTGCCAGCAGCTTAGATCCTATGGGAGGTGAAGCTTTCTTT